This T cell receptor beta chain derives from a study of blood T cells in healthy people across ages. Every donor contributed about 10 milliliters of peripheral blood by blood draw. No fewer than 6.5 million PBMCs went into each sample. General study results and limits: Naive and antigen-experienced cells were not separated, limiting conclusive comparison.

A second about 7 to 12 cycle PCR used barcoded and J-beta primers. Every molecule of cDNA carried a tag from a template-switch adaptor with 12 random nucleotides. TCRdb processed the 5' RACE reads anew with MiXCR; each CDR3 protein has one entry. The sample holds hundreds of thousands of distinct CDR3 sequences, 46% seen once. Germline-derived CDR1 and CDR2 are SNHLY and FYNNEI. With V trimmed by 3 bases and J by 2 bases, 4 bases remained unmatched. The CDR3 covers 15 residues. With regard to this clonotype: Its target is unknown.

Sample: blood. The source of this sequence is an elderly man in good health. V usage is TRBV2 and J usage is TRBJ2-3, with 8 positions matching TRBD2. CDR3 region: CASSESSGYTDTQYF. DNA of the CDR3: TGTGCCAGCAGTGAGTCTAGCGGGTACACAGATACGCAGTATTTT.